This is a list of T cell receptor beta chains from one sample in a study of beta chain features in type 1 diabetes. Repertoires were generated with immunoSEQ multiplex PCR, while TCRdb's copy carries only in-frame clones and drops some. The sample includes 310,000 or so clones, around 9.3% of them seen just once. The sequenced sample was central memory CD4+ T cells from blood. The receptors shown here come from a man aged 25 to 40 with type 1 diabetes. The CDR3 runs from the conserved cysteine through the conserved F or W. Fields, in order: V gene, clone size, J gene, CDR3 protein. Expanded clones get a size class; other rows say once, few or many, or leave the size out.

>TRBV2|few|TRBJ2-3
CASRPGVTDTQYF
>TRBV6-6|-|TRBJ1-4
CASNSRGVDEKLFF
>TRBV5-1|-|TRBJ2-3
CASSLEGGQIDTQYF
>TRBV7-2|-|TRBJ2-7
CASSLAWQATYEQYF
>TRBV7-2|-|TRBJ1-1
CASSPRKGMNTEAFF
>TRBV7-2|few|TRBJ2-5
CASSFLGLETQYF
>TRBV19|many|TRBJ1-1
CASSISATRGLEAFF
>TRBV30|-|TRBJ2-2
CAWSIQRGITGELFF
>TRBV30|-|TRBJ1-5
CAWSVRAGQPQHF
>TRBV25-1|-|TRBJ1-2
CASSGRGRGYTF
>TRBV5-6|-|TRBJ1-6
CASEVSYNSPLHF
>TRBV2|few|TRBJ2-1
CASSVRYRSYNEQFF
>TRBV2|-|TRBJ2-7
CASKRGESVGEQYF
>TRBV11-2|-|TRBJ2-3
CASSSHPSTDTQYF
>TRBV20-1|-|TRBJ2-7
CSAASTNEQYF
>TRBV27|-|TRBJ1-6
CASSLGPGTGSKGESPLHF
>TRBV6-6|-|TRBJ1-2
CASSYSSEGYYGYTF
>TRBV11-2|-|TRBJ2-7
CASSVPGSLREQYF
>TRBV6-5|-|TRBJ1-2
CASSYRNPGQRNGYTF
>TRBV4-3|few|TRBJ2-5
CASSPLLADSGTQYF
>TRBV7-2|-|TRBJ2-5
CASSLWSSQTQYF
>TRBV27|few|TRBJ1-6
CASNPTGIHNSPLHF
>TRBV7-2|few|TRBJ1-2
CASSLGSGRDYGYTF
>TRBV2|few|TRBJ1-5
CASSRQGADQPQHF
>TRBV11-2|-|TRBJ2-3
CASSLDSRTDTQYF